These 11 T cell receptor beta chains originate from one sample sequenced in a study of identical twins. TCRdb itself ran the 5' RACE reads through MiXCR, one entry per CDR3 protein. In the table there are 500,000 to 650,000 distinct CDR3 sequences, 7% to 7.5% of which are singletons. The data were also submitted as part of a second study, on yellow fever vaccine responses in identical twins.

Sequenced input: PBMCs. These receptors were taken from a young woman in good health.

V is TRBV3-1 and J is TRBJ2-2; D gene ambiguous. The V gene's germline CDR1 is LGHDT and CDR2 YNNKEL (reference sequence). Trimming removed 7 bases from V and 3 bases from J, with 15 bases in between. The CDR3 spans 15 residues. The CDR3: CASKPGLLYTGELFF. In DNA, the CDR3 is TGTGCCAGCAAGCCAGGATTGTTGTACACCGGGGAGCTGTTTTTT.

In this sample, this clonotype turned up many times. This chain joins TRBV25-1 and TRBJ2-3; 8 nucleotides agree with TRBD2. CDR1 is MGHDK and CDR2 is SYGVNS in the germline V gene. The junction had 7 bases not matched to a gene; V was cut back by 1 base and J by 4 bases. The CDR3 loop spans 16 amino acids. Here the CDR3 reads CASSESRGGAADTQYF. CDR3 coding DNA: TGTGCCAGCAGTGAATCCCGGGGGGGGGCGGCAGATACGCAGTATTTT.

This clonotype appeared a few times. The chain is built from TRBV6-4 and TRBJ1-1; TRBD1 agrees at 8 bases. CDR1 MRHNA and CDR2 SNTAGT come from the germline V gene. The CDR3 totals 16 residues. With V trimmed by 0 bases and J by 6 bases, 9 bases remained unmatched. The CDR3 coding sequence is TGTGCCAGCAGTGACTCGAGTACCAGGGGGCTGGCTGAAGCTTTCTTT. Amino acids: CASSDSSTRGLAEAFF.

This clonotype was recorded at least ten times. The rearrangement uses TRBV4-1 and TRBJ1-6, with a weak D call TRBD1 (6 bases). The CDR3 runs to 15 residues. V was clipped by 0 bases and J by 8 bases, with 11 bases between them. Germline-derived CDR1 and CDR2 are MGHRA and YSYEKL. The CDR3 sequence is CASSQDYRDYSPLHF. CDR3 sequence (DNA): TGCGCCAGCAGCCAAGATTACAGGGATTATTCACCCCTCCACTTT.

This chain links TRBV10-2 with TRBJ2-4, with D perhaps matching TRBD1 (6 bases). The CDR3 is made up of 13 amino acids. The V gene lost 7 bases and the J gene lost 2 bases, with 9 bases spanning the gap. Germline-derived CDR1 and CDR2 are WSHSY and SAAADI. This CDR3 reads CASKDSSKNIQYF. The CDR3 DNA follows: TGCGCCAGCAAGGACAGTTCCAAAAACATTCAGTACTTC.

V and J are TRBV7-8 and TRBJ2-5, with D perhaps assigned TRBD1 or TRBD2 (6 bases each). Germline-derived CDR1 and CDR2 are SGHVS and FQNEAQ. Trimming left V 1 base short and J 5 bases short, with 14 bases between. The CDR3 is 15 amino acids. The CDR3 DNA follows: TGTGCCAGCAGCTTAGGTGGGGGGCGGATTGAGACCCAGTACTTC. Translation: CASSLGGGRIETQYF.

This clonotype came up many times. The chain combines TRBV6-1 with TRBJ2-1; 14 bases fit TRBD2. Trimming removed 8 bases from V and 7 bases from J; junction bases left unmatched: 7. Germline V gene sequence: CDR1 MNHNS, CDR2 SASEGT. CDR3 length equals 15 residues. The CDR3 protein is CASAAGTSGRNEQFF. The CDR3 DNA follows: TGTGCCAGCGCTGCCGGGACTAGCGGGAGAAATGAGCAGTTCTTC.

This clonotype was detected many times. This sequence joins TRBV9 and TRBJ2-2; the D gene is possibly TRBD2 (5 bases). The CDR3 runs to 14 residues. Germline V gene data show CDR1 as SGDLS and CDR2 as YYNGEE. V lost 3 bases and J lost 4, with 10 bases in between. CDR3 sequence: CASSADSFTGELFF. The DNA of the CDR3 is TGTGCCAGCAGCGCGGACTCGTTCACCGGGGAGCTGTTTTTT.

This sequence joins TRBV5-1 and TRBJ2-1; D not resolved. Trimming took 4 bases from V and 8 from J, leaving 16 bases between them. Germline V lookup: CDR1 SGHRS, CDR2 YFSETQ. The CDR3 extends over 14 amino acids. The CDR3 coding sequence is TGCGCCAGCAGCGTTACGTCCAGGTGTGATGAGCAGTTCTTC. As protein: CASSVTSRCDEQFF.

This clonotype was picked up many times. The chain is built from TRBV27 and TRBJ2-7; 11 bases line up with TRBD2. This CDR3 is built from 15 residues. J gave up 3 bases and V 6 bases, and 7 bases lay outside the gene matches. Looked up from germline, CDR1 is MNHEY and CDR2 is SMNVEV (reference sequence). CDR3 sequence (DNA): TGTGCCAGCAGGCAACTAGCGGGGGCCGTCTACGAGCAGTACGTC. It specifies CASRQLAGAVYEQYV.

This clonotype was seen at least ten times. This CDR3 is CSAHWGLAATDTQYF. Written as DNA, the CDR3 is TGCAGTGCCCACTGGGGACTAGCGGCTACAGATACGCAGTATTTT. The rearrangement links TRBV20-1 to TRBJ2-3; 11 bases are shared with TRBD2. The CDR3 is 15 residues long. Germline assignment: CDR1 DFQATT and CDR2 SNEGSKA (reference sequence). V dropped 6 bases and J dropped 3; count of bases not matched to a gene: 8.